The next 20 T cell receptor beta chains were all read from a single sample in a study of cytomegalovirus exposure and HLA in healthy donors. This PCR relied on a set of 60 Vbeta primers and 13 Jbeta primers. The repertoire was sequenced with immunoSEQ multiplex PCR; TCRdb's copy has only in-frame clones and lacks some. The sample records hundreds of thousands of clones, approximately 82% being singletons. Sequenced: PBMCs. The receptors here all came from a woman in her thirties or forties in good health and CMV-seronegative.

This clone occurred many times. CDR3 bases: TGTGCCAGCCAGGGGACCGGGGAGCTGTTTTTT. Encoded protein: CASQGTGELFF. V gene TRBV2 combines with J gene TRBJ2-2, with a weak D call TRBD1 (6 bases). Germline V gene data show CDR1 as SNHLY and CDR2 as FYNNEI. The CDR3 consists of 11 residues. Trimming took off 8 bases at V and 5 bases at J, with 6 bases between the two ends.

This rearrangement joins TRBV6-5 to TRBJ1-1; D is perhaps TRBD1 (5 bases). This CDR3 has 13 residues. V lost 0 bases and J lost 6, with 8 bases in between. Germline lookup yields CDR1 MNHEY and CDR2 SVGAGI. The DNA of the CDR3 is TGTGCCAGCAGTTACTCTGTGGGGCCTGAAGCTTTCTTT. This gives the protein CASSYSVGPEAFF.

The V gene is TRBV5-8, the J gene TRBJ2-4, with 10 bases lining up with TRBD1. In germline, CDR1 is SGHTS, CDR2 YDEGEE. The V and J ends lost 4 bases and 0 bases, in that order; junction bases with no gene match: 7. There are 17 residues in the CDR3. The CDR3 protein is CASSRDRGFRAKNIQYF. CDR3 DNA: TGTGCCAGCAGCCGGGACAGGGGTTTTAGAGCCAAAAACATTCAGTACTTC.

V usage is TRBV7-2 and J usage is TRBJ2-1; possibly TRBD1 for D (5 bases). Deletions cut 3 bases from V and 0 bases from J, with 15 bases between. This CDR3 has 17 residues. The V gene's germline CDR1 is SGHTA and CDR2 FQGNSA. The CDR3 DNA sequence: TGTGCCAGCAGCTTCCCGTTAGGGGCGAGCTCCTACAATGAGCAGTTCTTC. Translated: CASSFPLGASSYNEQFF. The variable domain in full, completed from reference TRBV7-2 and TRBJ2-1, reads GAGVSQSPSNKVTEKGKDVELRCDPISGHTALYWYRQSLGQGLEFLIYFQGNSAPDKSGLPSDRFSAERTGGSVSTLTIQRTQQEDSAVYLCASSFPLGASSYNEQFFGPGTRLTVL.

This clone occurred once. This chain connects TRBV6-5 to TRBJ1-5; maybe TRBD1 (6 bases). Germline assignment: CDR1 MNHEY and CDR2 SVGAGI. Trimming cost V 5 bases and J 16 bases, with 15 bases left between them. The CDR3 sequence is 11 residues long. The CDR3 DNA sequence: TGTGCCAGCAGTGAGTCCCAGGGGCATCATTTT. Encoded protein: CASSESQGHHF.

The rearrangement uses TRBV7-9 and TRBJ1-4; no clear D gene. CDR3 length: 16 amino acids. Germline assignment: CDR1 SEHNR and CDR2 FQNEAQ (reference sequence). The germline V and J ends were trimmed by 4 bases and 2 bases, with 14 bases remaining between them. CDR3 sequence reads: CASSSLGRGTNEKLFF. CDR3 bases: TGTGCCAGCAGCTCCCTCGGACGGGGTACTAATGAAAAACTGTTTTTT.

V usage is TRBV28 and J usage is TRBJ1-5; 7 bases line up with TRBD1. CDR1 MDHEN and CDR2 SYDVKM come from the germline V gene. This CDR3 region has 16 residues. Germline trimming cut 7 bases from V and 7 bases from J; bases unmatched to any gene: 16. CDR3 nucleotide sequence: TGTGCCAGCATGGACGGACTAAAGGGGGCGTACCAGCCCCAGCATTTT. Amino acids: CASMDGLKGAYQPQHF.

This clone was observed a handful of times. Other DNA sequences in the same sample also yield this CDR3. The genes are TRBV6-1 and TRBJ1-4; D is perhaps TRBD1 (6 bases). V lost 3 bases to trimming and J lost 3 bases, with 11 bases between them. Germline CDR1 is MNHNS and CDR2 is SASEGT. There are 15 residues in the CDR3. This CDR3 is CASSDRGFSNEKLFF. As DNA, the CDR3 is TGTGCCAGCAGTGACAGGGGTTTCTCTAATGAAAAACTGTTTTTT.

The J gene is TRBJ1-1, the V gene TRBV9, with D perhaps matching TRBD1 (6 bases). Germline V gene lookup returns CDR1 SGDLS and CDR2 YYNGEE. CDR3 length: 15 residues. V lost 1 base and J 3 bases, leaving 13 bases between the germline ends. The CDR3 sequence is CASSVLAGADTEAFF. Here the CDR3 DNA reads TGTGCCAGCAGCGTATTAGCGGGGGCAGACACTGAAGCTTTCTTT.

The gene calls are TRBV6-5 and TRBJ2-7; D perhaps matches TRBD1 (6 bases). Between the trimmed V and J ends, which lost 4 bases and 4 bases, there was a span of 14 bases. Germline CDR1 reads MNHEY; CDR2 reads SVGAGI. The CDR3 length is 14 residues. The CDR3 sequence: CASSSTGITYEQYF. DNA of the CDR3: TGTGCCAGCAGTTCGACAGGAATCACATACGAGCAGTACTTC.

The chain employs TRBV19 and TRBJ1-6, with 8 bases that match TRBD1. Per the germline V gene, CDR1 is LNHDA and CDR2 is SQIVND (reference sequence). The length of the CDR3 is 14 residues. Trimming removed 4 bases from V and 6 bases from J; junction bases left unmatched: 2. Here the CDR3 DNA reads TGTGCCAGTAGTAGACAGGGGCGTAATTCACCCCTCCACTTT. Translated: CASSRQGRNSPLHF.

The rearrangement joins TRBV5-1 to TRBJ2-2; 9 bases agree with TRBD1. Germline values: CDR1 SGHRS, CDR2 YFSETQ. V dropped 4 bases and J dropped 6; count of bases not matched to a gene: 7. The CDR3 has 15 amino acids. The CDR3 DNA sequence: TGCGCCAGCAGCCCGGGGGACAGGGAGTCCGGGGAGCTGTTTTTT. This gives the protein CASSPGDRESGELFF.

The J gene is TRBJ2-7, the V gene TRBV6-1; weak D call: TRBD1 (6 bases). Trimming cost V 4 bases and J 3 bases, with 16 bases left between them. The germline gives CDR1 MNHNS, CDR2 SASEGT. This CDR3 is built from 15 residues. The DNA of the CDR3 is TGTGCCAGCAGTGTCAGGCAGGGGATTGACTACGAGCAGTACTTC. As protein: CASSVRQGIDYEQYF.

This clone was detected once. The V gene is TRBV5-1, the J gene TRBJ2-3, with 14 bases identical to TRBD2. Trimming at V came to 3 bases and at J to 5 bases, leaving 5 bases not matched to a gene. The germline V gene has CDR1 SGHRS and CDR2 YFSETQ. This CDR3 is 16 amino acids long. This CDR3 reads CASSSAGTSGGDTQYF. CDR3 bases: TGCGCCAGCAGCTCTGCCGGGACTAGCGGGGGAGATACGCAGTATTTT. Filled out from reference TRBV5-1 and TRBJ2-3, the complete variable domain reads KAGVTQTPRYLIKTRGQQVTLSCSPISGHRSVSWYQQTPGQGLQFLFEYFSETQRNKGNFPGRFSGRQFSNSRSEMNVSTLELGDSALYLCASSSAGTSGGDTQYFGPGTRLTVL.

This clone was counted between two and nine times. This chain links TRBV4-3 with TRBJ1-1, with D hard to call. CDR1 and CDR2 from the germline V gene are LGHNA and YSLEER. The CDR3 contains 16 residues. V shed 1 base and J shed 0 bases, with 12 bases lying between them. The CDR3 DNA is TGCGCCAGCAGCCAAGGGAGAACTAGAATGAACACTGAAGCTTTCTTT. Translating it yields CASSQGRTRMNTEAFF.

This clone has only one observation. V is TRBV9 and J is TRBJ1-2; 8 nucleotides align to TRBD1. Germline V gene data show CDR1 as SGDLS and CDR2 as YYNGEE. The length of the CDR3 is 13 residues. The V gene end was trimmed by 5 bases and the J gene end by 10 bases; junction bases not matched to a gene: 10. CDR3 in DNA: TGTGCCAGCAGAGGGACAGGTTCTCAGCTCTACACCTTC. Amino acids: CASRGTGSQLYTF.

The CDR3 sequence is CASSRDRGRNTEAFF. CDR3 nucleotide sequence: TGCGCCAGCAGCCGTGACAGGGGCCGGAACACTGAAGCTTTCTTT. The chain couples TRBV5-1 to TRBJ1-1, with 8 bases that match TRBD1. The CDR3 extends over 15 amino acids. Germline CDR1 and CDR2: SGHRS and YFSETQ. The V and J ends lost 4 bases and 1 base, in that order; junction bases with no gene match: 6.

The rearrangement uses TRBV6-5 and TRBJ1-4, with TRBD1 identical over 10 bases. This CDR3 comprises 14 residues. V shed 6 bases and J 10 bases; nucleotides not matched to a gene: 8. Germline values: CDR1 MNHEY, CDR2 SVGAGI. This CDR3 is CASSGGQGTGKLFF. In DNA form, the CDR3 reads TGTGCCAGCAGCGGGGGACAGGGGACGGGAAAACTGTTTTTT.

The chain employs TRBV7-2 and TRBJ1-1; no clear D gene. V was clipped by 5 bases and J by 3 bases, with 13 bases between them. Germline V gene lookup returns CDR1 SGHTA and CDR2 FQGNSA. The CDR3 covers 14 residues. CDR3 region: CASSQLGGYTEAFF. The CDR3 region has the DNA TGTGCCAGCAGCCAGCTGGGAGGGTACACTGAAGCTTTCTTT. Variable domain in full (rest from reference TRBV7-2 and TRBJ1-1): GAGVSQSPSNKVTEKGKDVELRCDPISGHTALYWYRQSLGQGLEFLIYFQGNSAPDKSGLPSDRFSAERTGGSVSTLTIQRTQQEDSAVYLCASSQLGGYTEAFFGQGTRLTVV.

The chain recombines TRBV27 with TRBJ1-5, with a weak D call TRBD1 (5 bases). Germline CDR1 and CDR2: MNHEY and SMNVEV (reference sequence). This CDR3 contains 16 residues. V lost 6 bases and J 0 bases, leaving 15 bases between the germline ends. Written as DNA, the CDR3 is TGTGCCAGCAGACCCCAGGGACTACTTAGCAATCAGCCCCAGCATTTT. This codes for CASRPQGLLSNQPQHF.